A single T cell receptor (beta chain) is shown here with its context. This specimen comes from a study of blood T cell repertoires in COVID-19. Only in-frame clones appear in the TCRdb table, and some are missing; sequencing was by immunoSEQ multiplex PCR. The table has about 670,000 clones, around 89% seen once. The sequencing input was peripheral blood. The clonotype originates from a woman aged 18-30 years with acute or convalescent COVID-19.

The CDR3 loop reads CASRPRQGAGDTEAFF. The CDR3 DNA sequence: TGTGCCAGCAGGCCTAGACAGGGGGCTGGGGACACTGAAGCTTTCTTT. J is TRBJ1-1 and V is TRBV28; 10 bases match TRBD1. After removal of 6 bases from V and 3 bases from J, the junction contained 10 bases not matched to a gene. This CDR3 comprises 16 residues. From germline, CDR1 is MDHEN and CDR2 SYDVKM.